This is a list of T cell receptor beta chains from one sample in a study of blood T cell repertoires in COVID-19. Assay: immunoSEQ multiplex PCR; the TCRdb copy retains only in-frame clones and omits some. This sample has under 350,000 clones, with roughly nine tenths found just once. Specimen: PBMCs or T cells enriched from blood (not recorded which). These receptors all stem from a man aged 55 to 70 who had recovered from COVID-19. The CDR3 runs from the conserved cysteine through the conserved F or W. A D gene is named only where the DNA matches it firmly. Clone size is given for some rows only: seen once, a few or many times, or a class if the clone is expanded.

CASSRGGTGATNEKLFF TGCGCCAGCAGCAGGGGCGGGACAGGAGCAACTAATGAAAAACTGTTTTTT TRBD1 17 TRBJ1-4 TRBV5-1 NA
CASSPTQGYSYNEQFF TGTGCCAGTAGTCCAACGCAGGGGTACTCCTACAATGAGCAGTTCTTC NA 16 TRBJ2-1 TRBV19 once
CASSLITVTNTEAFF TGTGCCAGCAGCTTGATCACAGTTACGAACACTGAAGCTTTCTTT NA 15 TRBJ1-1 TRBV5-6 once
CASSAPREDEQYF TGTGCCAGCAGCGCCCCCAGGGAAGACGAGCAGTACTTC NA 13 TRBJ2-7 TRBV5-4 NA
CASSLGGANTEAFF TGTGCCAGCAGCTTGGGGGGAGCAAACACTGAAGCTTTCTTT NA 14 TRBJ1-1 TRBV11-1 few
CASSDPRHSLADLINSSYNEQFF TGTGCCAGCAGTGACCCTCGCCATTCACTAGCGGATCTGATCAACAGCTCCTACAATGAGCAGTTCTTC TRBD2 23 TRBJ2-1 TRBV6-4 NA
CAISGEISGNTIYF TGTGCCATCAGTGGTGAGATCTCTGGAAACACCATATATTTT NA 14 TRBJ1-3 TRBV10-3 NA
CASSQAGQLYGYTF TGTGCCAGCAGCCAGGCGGGACAGCTTTATGGCTACACCTTC TRBD1 14 TRBJ1-2 TRBV3-1/TRBV3-2 NA
CASHTPDRVEQPQHF TGTGCCAGTCATACTCCCGACAGGGTGGAACAGCCCCAGCATTTT TRBD1 15 TRBJ1-5 TRBV6-5 NA
CASSLLGEPSTDTQYF TGTGCCAGCAGCTTATTAGGGGAACCTAGCACAGATACGCAGTATTTT NA 16 TRBJ2-3 TRBV7-2 NA
CASTPIPGTGGFTGELFF TGTGCCAGCACCCCCATCCCCGGGACAGGGGGCTTTACCGGGGAGCTGTTTTTT TRBD1 18 TRBJ2-2 TRBV7-8 NA
CASRGSSYNSPLHF TGTGCCAGCAGGGGGAGCTCCTATAATTCACCCCTCCATTTT NA 14 TRBJ1-6 TRBV27 NA
CASSPQGGKNIQYF TGTGCCAGCTCACCACAGGGAGGCAAAAACATTCAGTACTTC NA 14 TRBJ2-4 TRBV18 NA
CATSRDRDRVTEAFF TGTGCCACCAGCAGAGATCGGGACAGGGTCACTGAAGCTTTCTTT TRBD1 15 TRBJ1-1 TRBV15 NA
CASSVVSQGVGNEQFF TGTGCCAGCAGCGTCGTTTCCCAGGGGGTTGGTAATGAGCAGTTCTTC TRBD1 16 TRBJ2-1 TRBV9 NA
CASSLRGSGPRLGTQYF TGTGCCAGCAGCTTGCGGGGTAGCGGGCCCCGTTTGGGGACCCAGTACTTC TRBD2 17 TRBJ2-5 TRBV5-6 NA
CASSQNDREGNTIYF TGCGCCAGCAGCCAGAACGACAGGGAAGGAAACACCATATATTTT TRBD1 15 TRBJ1-3 TRBV4-1 once
CASRARNEQFF TGTGCCAGCAGGGCCCGCAATGAGCAGTTCTTC NA 11 TRBJ2-1 TRBV2 NA
CASSLGGGDYGYTF TGTGCCAGCAGCTTAGGAGGTGGCGACTATGGCTACACCTTC NA 14 TRBJ1-2 TRBV11-2 NA
CASSLSRVNTEAFF TGTGCCAGCAGCTTGTCCCGGGTGAACACTGAAGCTTTCTTT NA 14 TRBJ1-1 TRBV5-5 NA
CASSQDRGGEETQYF TGCGCCAGCAGCCAAGATCGCGGGGGCGAGGAGACCCAGTACTTC NA 15 TRBJ2-5 TRBV4-3 NA
CASSGKTSGVYNEQFF TGTGCCAGCAGCGGGAAGACTAGCGGAGTTTACAATGAGCAGTTCTTC TRBD2 16 TRBJ2-1 TRBV9 NA
CASSLVAGGRNEQFF TGTGCCAGCAGCTTGGTTGCGGGAGGCAGGAATGAGCAGTTCTTC TRBD2 15 TRBJ2-1 TRBV5-6 NA
CASSQVWTGQDHEQYF TGCGCCAGCAGCCAAGTATGGACAGGGCAGGATCACGAGCAGTACTTC TRBD1 16 TRBJ2-7 TRBV4-3 few
CASSLAPVSTDTQYF TGTGCTAGCAGCTTAGCCCCGGTTAGCACAGATACGCAGTATTTT NA 15 TRBJ2-3 TRBV7-7 NA
CASSKTGVRGTEAFF TGTGCCAGCAGTAAAACAGGGGTACGCGGCACTGAAGCTTTCTTT TRBD1 15 TRBJ1-1 TRBV27 NA
CASSLAGGPYEQYF TGTGCCAGCAGTTTAGCGGGAGGCCCCTACGAGCAGTACTTC TRBD2 14 TRBJ2-7 TRBV27 NA
CASSRTTGSYEQYF TGTGCCAGCAGCCGTACGACAGGGTCCTACGAGCAGTACTTC TRBD1 14 TRBJ2-7 TRBV11-3 once
CAWGGQGGLQPQHF TGTGCCTGGGGGGGACAGGGCGGGCTCCAGCCCCAGCATTTT TRBD1 14 TRBJ1-5 TRBV30 NA
CASSLGGTGELFF TGTGCCAGCAGTCTCGGGGGGACCGGGGAGCTGTTTTTT TRBD2 13 TRBJ2-2 TRBV25-1 NA
CASIWANEQFF TGTGCCAGCATTTGGGCCAATGAGCAGTTCTTC NA 11 TRBJ2-1 TRBV6-5 NA
CASSTRQGSDNEQFF TGTGCCAGCAGTACTCGACAGGGGTCCGACAATGAGCAGTTCTTC TRBD1 15 TRBJ2-1 TRBV28 NA
CASSSDRGVTFEQYF TGTGCCAGCAGTTCGGACAGGGGAGTTACCTTCGAGCAGTACTTC TRBD1 15 TRBJ2-7 TRBV7-9 NA
CASRPQANTGELFF TGTGCCAGCCGCCCCCAGGCGAACACCGGGGAGCTGTTTTTT NA 14 TRBJ2-2 TRBV27 few
CASSRRGSAQYF TGCGCCAGCAGTCGGCGGGGGTCGGCACAGTACTTC TRBD2 12 TRBJ2-4 TRBV23-1 NA
CATLAGDWDTEAFF TGTGCCACCCTGGCGGGGGACTGGGACACTGAAGCTTTCTTT NA 14 TRBJ1-1 TRBV7-9 NA
CASSPLLAGPWGEQYF TGTGCCAGCAGCCCCCTACTAGCGGGGCCCTGGGGCGAGCAGTACTTC TRBD2 16 TRBJ2-7 TRBV7-2 NA
CASSFRPGDLAFF TGTGCCAGCAGCTTCCGACCAGGGGACCTGGCTTTCTTT NA 13 TRBJ1-1 TRBV9 NA
CASSLNRELNQPQHF TGCGCCAGCAGTCTCAACCGGGAACTAAATCAGCCCCAGCATTTT NA 15 TRBJ1-5 TRBV4-1 NA
CASSLVAGLIYEQYF TGTGCCAGCAGCTTAGTGGCGGGATTAATCTACGAGCAGTACTTC NA 15 TRBJ2-7 TRBV7-9 NA
CASSLARGESNEKLFF TGTGCCAGCAGCTTGGCCCGGGGGGAGTCTAATGAAAAACTGTTTTTT NA 16 TRBJ1-4 TRBV5-4 NA